The rows below give T cell receptor beta chains drawn from one sample of a study of response to subunit inactivated influenza vaccine. A single record per CDR3 protein comes from TCRdb applying MiXCR to the RT-PCR reads. The sample contains about 520,000 distinct CDR3 sequences, around 25% of which appear only once. The material was CD4+ T cells sorted from PBMCs, obtained 5 to 6 days after vaccination. These TCRs come from a man in his forties or fifties who received an inactivated influenza vaccine. Each CDR3 is given with its conserved first and last residue. The order of the fields is clone size, V gene, D gene, J gene, CDR3 DNA, CDR3 protein. The D gene is left open where the match is weak. Rows give clone size only sometimes, using once, few, many, or a class for an expanded clone.

>-|TRBV10-3|TRBD2|TRBJ2-1
TGTGCCACCCGGGGCGGCTTAGCGGGAGGCAAGGGCCGTGAGCAGTTCTTC
CATRGGLAGGKGREQFF
>-|TRBV7-2|-|TRBJ2-7
TGTGCCAGCAGCTTGGGAACAGGGTGGGGATCCTACGAGCAGTACTTC
CASSLGTGWGSYEQYF
>many|TRBV7-8|-|TRBJ2-3
TGTGCCAGCAGCCTGATGGGCAGGGAGAGCACAGATACGCAGTATTTT
CASSLMGRESTDTQYF
>-|TRBV11-2|TRBD1|TRBJ2-3
TGTGCCAGCAGCTCTCCGCGGCTCCGGGACAGGGTGTCAGATACGCAGTATTTT
CASSSPRLRDRVSDTQYF
>few|TRBV12-3/TRBV12-4|-|TRBJ1-5
TGTGCCAGCAGCCGAACCTTGGGGGGGGGAAAGGAGCCCCAGCATTTT
CASSRTLGGGKEPQHF
>-|TRBV18|-|TRBJ2-5
TGTGCCAGCAGTAGACAACAAGAGACCCAGTACTTC
CASSRQQETQYF
>few|TRBV25-1|-|TRBJ1-2
TGTGCCAGCAGTATGGGGGGTAACTATGGCTACACCTTC
CASSMGGNYGYTF
>few|TRBV10-3|-|TRBJ1-5
TGTGCCATCAGTGAGAGAGGGGTAGGGGGGTATAGCAATCAGCCCCAGCATTTT
CAISERGVGGYSNQPQHF
>few|TRBV20-1|-|TRBJ2-7
TGCAGTACCCCCGACTCGGGATCCGAGCAGTACTTC
CSTPDSGSEQYF
>-|TRBV7-8|TRBD2|TRBJ2-1
TGTGCCAGCAGCTTAGGGGGGACTAGCGGAACATACAATGAGCAGTTCTTC
CASSLGGTSGTYNEQFF
>-|TRBV11-2|TRBD2|TRBJ2-1
TGTGCCAGCAGAAAAAGGGGCGGGAGGCGGAGCTCCTACAATGAGCAGTTCTTC
CASRKRGGRRSSYNEQFF
>-|TRBV5-1|-|TRBJ2-1
TGCGCCAGCAGCTTGGCCGTGAAAACAGGGCTTTCACATGAGCAGTTCTTC
CASSLAVKTGLSHEQFF
>-|TRBV5-1|TRBD1|TRBJ1-2
TGCGCCAGCAGCCCCCGGGACAGGGGGACTAACTATGGCTACACCTTC
CASSPRDRGTNYGYTF
>few|TRBV20-1|-|TRBJ1-1
TGCAGTGCTAGTCGGGGGCCCAAGAACACTGAAGCTTTCTTT
CSASRGPKNTEAFF
>few|TRBV20-1|-|TRBJ1-6
TGCAGTGCTAGAGATCAGAGTCGGTATAATTCACCCCTCCACTTT
CSARDQSRYNSPLHF
>-|TRBV4-1|-|TRBJ2-7
TGCGCCAGCAGCCAAGAGGGAGGCGTGCCCTCCTACGAGCAGTACTTC
CASSQEGGVPSYEQYF
>-|TRBV24-1|TRBD2|TRBJ2-3
TGTGCCACCAGTGACTCAACACTAGCGGGGGTAGATACGCAGTATTTT
CATSDSTLAGVDTQYF
>-|TRBV28|-|TRBJ2-4
TGTGCCAGCAAACCAAGGAGGGGGCTGAACATTCAGTACTTC
CASKPRRGLNIQYF
>few|TRBV12-3/TRBV12-4|TRBD2|TRBJ2-2
TGTGCCAGCAGTATCAAGCTAGCGGCCGGGGAGCTGTTTTTT
CASSIKLAAGELFF
>-|TRBV4-2|TRBD2|TRBJ2-1
TGTGCCAGCAGCCCCCGTGGTGCGGGAGGCTACAATGAGCAGTTCTTC
CASSPRGAGGYNEQFF
>-|TRBV29-1|-|TRBJ2-5
TGCAGCGTTGGACAGGGAGGCTCGGAGACCCAGTACTTC
CSVGQGGSETQYF
>-|TRBV15|-|TRBJ2-4
TGTGCCACCAGCCGTGGTTCGGTGGGCGGAGACATTCAGTACTTC
CATSRGSVGGDIQYF
>many|TRBV5-1|-|TRBJ2-3
TGCGCCAGCGGGGGGCGAGATACGCAGTATTTT
CASGGRDTQYF
>few|TRBV10-3|-|TRBJ2-1
TGTGCCATCAGTTTGAGTAACAATGAGCAGTTCTTC
CAISLSNNEQFF